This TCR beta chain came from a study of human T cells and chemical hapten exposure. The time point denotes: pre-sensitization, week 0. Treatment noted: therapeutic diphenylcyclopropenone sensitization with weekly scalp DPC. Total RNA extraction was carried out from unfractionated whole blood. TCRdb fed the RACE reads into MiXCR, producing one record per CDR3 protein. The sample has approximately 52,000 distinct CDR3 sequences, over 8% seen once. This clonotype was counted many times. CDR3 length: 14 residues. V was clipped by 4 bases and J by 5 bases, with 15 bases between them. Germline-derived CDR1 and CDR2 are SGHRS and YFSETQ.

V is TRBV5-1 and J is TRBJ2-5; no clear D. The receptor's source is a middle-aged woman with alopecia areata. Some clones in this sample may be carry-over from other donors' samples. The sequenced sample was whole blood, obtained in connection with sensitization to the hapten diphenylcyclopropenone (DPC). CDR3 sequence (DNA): TGCGCCAGCAGCACCCCGGGTAGCTCGGAGACCCAGTACTTC. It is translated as CASSTPGSSETQYF. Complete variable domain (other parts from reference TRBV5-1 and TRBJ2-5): KAGVTQTPRYLIKTRGQQVTLSCSPISGHRSVSWYQQTPGQGLQFLFEYFSETQRNKGNFPGRFSGRQFSNSRSEMNVSTLELGDSALYLCASSTPGSSETQYFGPGTRLLVL.